These 12 T cell receptor beta chains originate from one sample sequenced in a study of blood T cell repertoires in COVID-19. Profiling relied on immunoSEQ multiplex PCR, and the TCRdb table lists in-frame clones only, not all of them. The data contain fewer than 450,000 clones, less than 95% of them singletons. Sequenced input: PBMCs or T cells enriched from blood (not recorded which). The receptors come from a man aged 18 to 30 who had recovered from COVID-19.

The V call is TRBV27, the J call TRBJ2-5; D call uncertain. The CDR3 loop spans 13 amino acids. Trimming took off 0 bases at V and 1 base at J, with 3 bases between the two ends. CDR1 is MNHEY and CDR2 is SMNVEV in the germline V gene (reference sequence). CDR3 sequence reads: CASSLSFQETQYF. The CDR3 coding sequence is TGTGCCAGCAGTTTATCCTTCCAAGAGACCCAGTACTTC.

The chain carries TRBV7-8 and TRBJ1-5; the D gene is possibly TRBD1 (6 bases). The V gene lost 1 base and the J gene lost 5 bases, with 18 bases spanning the gap. The CDR3 length is 17 residues. Germline V gene sequence: CDR1 SGHVS, CDR2 FQNEAQ. DNA of the CDR3: TGTGCCAGCAGCTTAGGATTTTTACAGGGCTATGATCAGCCCCAGCATTTT. Protein: CASSLGFLQGYDQPQHF.

In its sample, this clone was seen once. V and J are TRBV19 and TRBJ2-2, with 8 bases aligning to TRBD1. This CDR3 has 16 residues. V was pared by 3 bases and J by 2 bases, with 5 bases of the junction left unmatched. CDR1 LNHDA and CDR2 SQIVND come from the germline V gene (reference sequence). The CDR3 reads CASSIIRGRNTGELFF. The CDR3 DNA reads as TGTGCCAGTAGTATTATCAGGGGGCGTAACACCGGGGAGCTGTTTTTT.

The V gene is TRBV5-6, the J gene TRBJ1-2, with D perhaps matching TRBD1 (5 bases). The germline V gene encodes CDR1 SGHDT and CDR2 YYEEEE. This CDR3 contains 13 residues. V was cut by 5 bases and J by 4 bases, with 12 bases left in between. The CDR3 loop is CASRQDKTYGYTF. CDR3 coding DNA: TGTGCCAGCAGACAGGACAAAACCTATGGCTACACCTTC.

The rearrangement uses TRBV5-6 and TRBJ1-6; 9 bases are shared with TRBD1. Trimming removed 4 bases from V and 1 base from J; junction bases left unmatched: 6. There are 17 residues in the CDR3. The germline V gene has CDR1 SGHDT and CDR2 YYEEEE. Here the CDR3 reads CASSAYRGRSYNSPLHF. CDR3 sequence (DNA): TGTGCCAGCAGCGCCTACAGGGGGCGTTCCTATAATTCACCCCTCCACTTT.

This chain's CDR3 is CASSPGTGGMDTQYF. CDR3 in DNA: TGCGCCAGCAGCCCTGGGACAGGGGGCATGGATACGCAGTATTTT. This sequence joins TRBV5-1 and TRBJ2-3; 12 bases agree with TRBD1. V dropped 4 bases and J dropped 6; count of bases not matched to a gene: 6. The CDR3 sequence is 15 residues long. Germline V CDR1 and CDR2: SGHRS, YFSETQ. Using reference TRBV5-1 and TRBJ2-3 for the parts outside the CDR3, the full variable domain is KAGVTQTPRYLIKTRGQQVTLSCSPISGHRSVSWYQQTPGQGLQFLFEYFSETQRNKGNFPGRFSGRQFSNSRSEMNVSTLELGDSALYLCASSPGTGGMDTQYFGPGTRLTVL.

This clone was detected only a few times. The chain recombines TRBV7-9 with TRBJ1-2; possible D gene TRBD1, 5 bases. Deletions cut 1 base from V and 4 bases from J, with 7 bases between. CDR1 and CDR2 (germline): SEHNR, FQNEAQ (reference sequence). The CDR3 has 13 amino acids. Written as DNA, the CDR3 is TGTGCCAGCAGCTTAGAACAGGCCTATGGCTACACCTTC. Its protein product is CASSLEQAYGYTF.

CDR3 loop: CASSLMGQGGEKLFF. The CDR3 DNA reads as TGTGCCAGCAGTTTAATGGGACAGGGAGGGGAAAAACTGTTTTTT. V usage is TRBV27 and J usage is TRBJ1-4, with 9 nucleotides matching TRBD1. Germline CDR1 is MNHEY and CDR2 is SMNVEV (reference sequence). V lost 2 bases to trimming and J lost 8 bases; unmatched junction nucleotides: 6. The CDR3 is 15 amino acids.

The V call is TRBV2, the J call TRBJ2-3, with D tentatively TRBD2 (6 bases). Trimming removed 6 bases at V and 0 bases at J, with 13 bases between. The CDR3 contains 15 residues. Germline CDR1 and CDR2: SNHLY and FYNNEI. CDR3 bases: TGTGCCAGCAGCGCCGGGACTTCTAGCACAGATACGCAGTATTTT. Protein: CASSAGTSSTDTQYF.

The chain combines TRBV13 with TRBJ2-7, with 7 bases aligning to TRBD1. CDR1 PRHDT and CDR2 FYEKMQ come from the germline V gene (reference sequence). V shed 5 bases and J 5 bases; nucleotides not matched to a gene: 6. The CDR3 has 13 amino acids. Here the CDR3 DNA reads TGTGCCAGCAGCCCCAGGGGGAACCACGAGCAGTACTTC. It yields the protein CASSPRGNHEQYF.

The V call is TRBV19, the J call TRBJ1-1, with 8 bases aligning to TRBD1. Germline CDR1 reads LNHDA; CDR2 reads SQIVND (reference sequence). There are 16 residues in the CDR3. J lost 6 bases, V lost 3 bases, and 12 bases had no gene match. CDR3: CASSIKVLQGAAEAFF. The CDR3 DNA is TGTGCCAGTAGTATTAAAGTCCTTCAGGGGGCGGCTGAAGCTTTCTTT.

Turning to this clone: Other DNA variants within this sample encode the same CDR3. This chain links TRBV5-8 with TRBJ1-5; D possibly corresponds to TRBD1 (6 bases). CDR3 length equals 13 residues. Per germline, CDR1 SGHTS and CDR2 YDEGEE. Trimming removed 4 bases from V and 4 bases from J, with 9 bases in between. CDR3 DNA sequence: TGTGCCAGCAGCCTTCAGGGGAATCAGCCCCAGCATTTT. Its translation: CASSLQGNQPQHF.